This T cell receptor (beta chain) was identified in a study of neurological immune-mediated disorders. With 10-nucleotide random UMIs, 5'RACE was used to make the cDNA. TCRdb analysed the 5' RACE reads with MiXCR anew, one entry per CDR3 protein. The sample lists fewer than 45,000 distinct CDR3 sequences, about 6.3% occurring once. This clonotype was recorded at least ten times. The sequence was obtained from a woman aged 40 to 50 in good health. Sequencing used CD4+ T cells from blood.

For the CDR3, the DNA is TGCAGTGTCCCGTCGGGGGCGAGCACAGATACGCAGTATTTT. Amino acids: CSVPSGASTDTQYF. V is TRBV20-1 and J is TRBJ2-3; D could derive from TRBD1 or TRBD2 (6 bases each). CDR1 and CDR2 from the germline V gene are DFQATT and SNEGSKA (reference sequence). Trimming removed 7 bases at V and 0 bases at J, with 14 bases between. The CDR3 sequence is 14 residues long.